Presented here are 28 T cell receptor beta chains from one specimen sequenced in a study of CD4 T cells in relation to SARS-CoV-2 and coronaviruses. Assay used: immunoSEQ multiplex PCR; TCRdb lists only in-frame clones, some missing. This sample has around 23,000 clones, with around 70% found just once. The antigens these receptors bind are not known. Unexposed donor CD4+ T cells date from about 2011-2018, before the COVID-19 pandemic. After more than eight days of culture, CD4+ T cells were isolated. The sequenced sample was CD4+ T cells from PBMCs, cultured in vitro. These receptors originate from a human donor in good health.

This chain joins TRBV7-3 and TRBJ2-2; D not resolved. Germline V gene sequence: CDR1 SGHTA, CDR2 FQGTGA. Trimming cost V 4 bases and J 4 bases, with 16 bases left between them. This CDR3 spans 16 amino acids. CDR3 DNA sequence: TGTGCCAGCAGCTCGTTCGTGTCCCCCGCCACCGGGGAGCTGTTTTTT. Translated: CASSSFVSPATGELFF.

The V call is TRBV19, the J call TRBJ1-1; 8 bases are a match to TRBD1. In germline, CDR1 is LNHDA, CDR2 SQIVND (reference sequence). CDR3 length: 16 amino acids. Unmatched junction bases numbered 9, after V lost 5 bases and J lost 1 base. CDR3 sequence (DNA): TGTGCCAGTAGTCTCCTTCGTGGACAGGGGAACACTGAAGCTTTCTTT. Amino acids: CASSLLRGQGNTEAFF.

The CDR3: CASSDHSGTGSHQPQHF. The CDR3 bases are TGTGCCAGCAGCGATCATTCCGGGACAGGGAGTCATCAGCCCCAGCATTTT. The chain links TRBV7-9 to TRBJ1-5, with 9 bases identical to TRBD1. The CDR3 extends over 17 amino acids. V shed 5 bases, J shed 5 bases, and the junction held 13 bases outside the gene matches. CDR1 is SEHNR and CDR2 is FQNEAQ in the germline V gene (reference sequence).

This clone was observed a handful of times. V usage is TRBV19 and J usage is TRBJ2-7, with D hard to call. This CDR3 is 12 amino acids long. The germline gives CDR1 LNHDA, CDR2 SQIVND (reference sequence). V was trimmed by 3 bases and J by 5 bases, leaving 8 bases between them. In DNA form, the CDR3 reads TGTGCCAGTAGTATTAGGTCTGACGAGCAGTACTTC. It translates to CASSIRSDEQYF.

The rearrangement links TRBV11-3 to TRBJ2-1; unclear D gene. The CDR3 consists of 15 residues. Trimming took off 1 base at V and 4 bases at J, with 11 bases between the two ends. Per the germline V gene, CDR1 is SGHNT and CDR2 is YENEEA. CDR3 amino acids: CASSLGPSGYNEQFF. CDR3 nucleotides: TGTGCCAGCAGCTTAGGCCCTTCCGGGTACAATGAGCAGTTCTTC.

The chain uses TRBV5-1 and TRBJ2-2; D possibly corresponds to TRBD1 (6 bases). The CDR3 consists of 13 residues. V gave up 2 bases and J gave up 9 bases, with 11 bases separating them. From germline, CDR1 is SGHRS and CDR2 YFSETQ. The CDR3 region has the DNA TGCGCCAGCAGCTTAACAGGGACGCGGGAGCTGTTTTTT. Translation gives CASSLTGTRELFF.

The chain employs TRBV10-3 and TRBJ2-1; maybe TRBD2 (5 bases). Germline V gene lookup returns CDR1 ENHRY and CDR2 SYGVKD. This CDR3 is 13 amino acids long. Trimming took off 6 bases at V and 8 bases at J, with 14 bases between the two ends. Written as DNA, the CDR3 is TGTGCCATCAGCCCTCTAGCCTCGGATGAGCAGTTCTTC. Encoded protein: CAISPLASDEQFF.

This chain connects TRBV6-1 to TRBJ2-6, with D unresolved. This CDR3 has 15 amino acids. V was cut by 3 bases and J by 0 bases, with 6 bases left in between. From germline, CDR1 is MNHNS and CDR2 SASEGT. Here the CDR3 reads CASSDSPSGANVLTF. CDR3 nucleotides: TGTGCCAGCAGTGATAGCCCCTCTGGGGCCAACGTCCTGACTTTC.

The J gene is TRBJ1-1, the V gene TRBV6-6; 7 bases agree with TRBD1. Germline trimming cut 6 bases from V and 2 bases from J; bases unmatched to any gene: 6. Germline V gene lookup returns CDR1 MNHNY and CDR2 SVGAGI (reference sequence). The CDR3 is 14 residues long. CDR3: CASRRGGPNTEAFF. CDR3 in DNA: TGTGCCAGCAGAAGAGGGGGCCCCAACACTGAAGCTTTCTTT.

V gene TRBV6-5 combines with J gene TRBJ1-2; tentatively, D is TRBD1 (5 bases). V was cut by 5 bases and J by 2 bases, with 12 bases left in between. This CDR3 has 14 residues. From germline, CDR1 is MNHEY and CDR2 SVGAGI. The CDR3 DNA is TGTGCCAGCAGTCGCAGCGGGGGGAACTATGGCTACACCTTC. It encodes CASSRSGGNYGYTF.

The V call is TRBV19, the J call TRBJ1-6, with 7 bases lining up with TRBD1. Germline CDR1 reads LNHDA; CDR2 reads SQIVND (reference sequence). V gave up 3 bases and J gave up 5 bases; unmatched junction bases: 4. This CDR3 comprises 15 residues. For the CDR3, the DNA is TGTGCCAGTAGTATGAAGGGGGCCGATAATTCACCCCTCCACTTT. Translation: CASSMKGADNSPLHF.

This clone was seen more than once but under ten times. The chain has TRBV3-1 (or the pseudogene TRBV3-2) and TRBJ2-2; D unclear. CDR3 length: 15 amino acids. Germline CDR1 and CDR2: LGHDT and YNNKEL (reference sequence). Trimming cost V 2 bases and J 1 base, with 8 bases left between them. This CDR3 is CASSQFLLNTGELFF. The CDR3 DNA reads TGTGCCAGCAGCCAATTTCTGCTGAACACCGGGGAGCTGTTTTTT.

The genes are TRBV15 and TRBJ2-1, with 13 bases identical to TRBD2. CDR1 is LNHNV and CDR2 is YYDKDF in the germline V gene (reference sequence). With V trimmed by 1 base and J by 8 bases, 8 bases remained unmatched. The CDR3 consists of 17 residues. This CDR3 is CATSRGTSGSRWHEQFF. The DNA for the CDR3 is TGTGCCACCAGCAGAGGGACTAGCGGGAGTCGGTGGCATGAGCAGTTCTTC.

The chain carries TRBV7-9 and TRBJ2-5; TRBD1 matches at 7 bases. The CDR3 spans 15 residues. Trimming took 1 base from V and 5 from J; bases not matched to a gene: 7. Germline-derived CDR1 and CDR2 are SEHNR and FQNEAQ (reference sequence). CDR3 sequence (DNA): TGTGCCAGCAGCTTAGAAGACAGGGTCCCCGAGACCCAGTACTTC. Translated: CASSLEDRVPETQYF.

The chain has TRBV7-9 and TRBJ2-7, with D possibly being TRBD1 (5 bases). V dropped 5 bases and J dropped 3 bases, with 14 bases sitting between them. The CDR3 runs 14 residues. Germline CDR1 reads SEHNR; CDR2 reads FQNEAQ (reference sequence). CDR3 region: CASSLRDSLYEQYF. CDR3 DNA: TGTGCCAGCAGCCTCAGGGATTCCCTCTACGAGCAGTACTTC.

The J gene is TRBJ1-2, the V gene TRBV6-6; D unclear. The CDR3 runs to 15 residues. CDR1 MNHNY and CDR2 SVGAGI come from the germline V gene (reference sequence). Trimming removed 2 bases at V and 2 bases at J, with 12 bases between. CDR3 sequence (DNA): TGTGCCAGCAGTTACGGAGGAGTGACAAACTATGGCTACACCTTC. This sequence encodes CASSYGGVTNYGYTF.

The chain recombines TRBV5-5 with TRBJ1-5; the D gene is possibly TRBD1 (6 bases). CDR1 and CDR2 from the germline V gene are SGHKS and YYEKEE (reference sequence). The CDR3 spans 15 residues. Trimming took 4 bases from V and 7 from J, leaving 18 bases between them. Here the CDR3 reads CASSANQGIQQPQHF. The DNA of the CDR3 is TGTGCCAGCAGCGCAAACCAGGGGATTCAGCAGCCCCAGCATTTT. Full variable domain (outside the CDR3, taken from reference TRBV5-5 and TRBJ1-5): DAGVTQSPTHLIKTRGQQVTLRCSPISGHKSVSWYQQVLGQGPQFIFQYYEKEERGRGNFPDRFSARQFPNYSSELNVNALLLGDSALYLCASSANQGIQQPQHFGDGTRLSIL.

The chain joins TRBV20-1 to TRBJ1-3; D remains ambiguous. The CDR3 has 15 amino acids. The V and J ends lost 3 bases and 10 bases respectively, with 22 bases between them. CDR1 and CDR2 (germline): DFQATT, SNEGSKA (reference sequence). As DNA, the CDR3 is TGCAGTGCTAGTGGGCCGTCCGGGAGCTTGGGTACCATATATTTT. Its protein is CSASGPSGSLGTIYF.

This clone is medium-sized in the sample. The chain uses TRBV5-1 and TRBJ2-7; TRBD2 matches at 12 bases. CDR3 length: 14 amino acids. Germline loops: CDR1 SGHRS, CDR2 YFSETQ. The trim removed 4 bases at V and 7 bases at J, leaving 6 bases unmatched. CDR3 DNA: TGCGCCAGCAGCAACGGACTAGCGGGATTGGAGCAGTACTTC. Translation gives CASSNGLAGLEQYF.

This chain links TRBV11-2 with TRBJ2-7; either TRBD1 or TRBD2 may supply D (5 bases each). The CDR3 contains 14 residues. The germline V gene encodes CDR1 SGHAT and CDR2 FQNNGV. Deletions cut 1 base from V and 6 bases from J, with 13 bases between. The CDR3 loop reads CASSLAVRAGEQYF. CDR3 nucleotides: TGTGCCAGCAGCTTAGCGGTCAGGGCGGGCGAGCAGTACTTC.

This clone was observed once. This rearrangement joins TRBV5-1 to TRBJ2-6; D is ambiguous. V gave up 0 bases and J gave up 0 bases, with 7 bases separating them. The CDR3 is 16 amino acids. Germline CDR1 SGHRS, CDR2 YFSETQ. CDR3: CASSLEAGSGANVLTF. In DNA form, the CDR3 reads TGCGCCAGCAGCTTGGAGGCCGGCTCTGGGGCCAACGTCCTGACTTTC.

This chain connects TRBV6-5 to TRBJ2-5; D remains unclear. Deletions cut 4 bases from V and 5 bases from J, with 8 bases between. The CDR3 has 12 residues. The germline V gene has CDR1 MNHEY and CDR2 SVGAGI. DNA of the CDR3: TGTGCCAGCAGTTCTATTGGGGAGACCCAGTACTTC. It codes for CASSSIGETQYF.

CDR3 residues: CASRELAGVHEQYF. CDR3 coding DNA: TGCGCCAGCAGGGAACTAGCGGGAGTGCACGAGCAGTACTTC. The chain is built from TRBV10-1 and TRBJ2-7, with TRBD2 identical over 11 bases. CDR1 and CDR2 (germline): WNHNN, SYGVQD (reference sequence). Trimming cost V 6 bases and J 5 bases; bases outside gene matches: 6. This CDR3 spans 14 amino acids.

The chain links TRBV28 to TRBJ1-3, with a possible D match to TRBD1 (6 bases). Between the trimmed V and J ends, which lost 0 bases and 4 bases, there was a span of 13 bases. CDR1 is MDHEN and CDR2 is SYDVKM in the germline V gene. The CDR3 spans 16 residues. The chain's CDR3 is CASSLWGAGYGNTIYF. CDR3 bases: TGTGCCAGCAGTTTATGGGGGGCAGGTTACGGAAACACCATATATTTT.

J is TRBJ1-5 and V is TRBV19, with D possibly TRBD1 on 5 matching bases. The CDR3 runs 14 residues. CDR1 LNHDA and CDR2 SQIVND come from the germline V gene (reference sequence). Trimming took off 8 bases at V and 2 bases at J, with 13 bases between the two ends. Here the CDR3 reads CASSEQGGNQPQHF. The CDR3, as DNA: TGTGCCAGTTCGGAACAAGGGGGCAATCAGCCCCAGCATTTT.

The chain uses TRBV10-3 and TRBJ2-5, with 8 bases matching TRBD1. The length of the CDR3 is 13 residues. CDR1 and CDR2 (germline): ENHRY, SYGVKD. V shed 2 bases and J 5 bases; nucleotides not matched to a gene: 1. The CDR3 nucleotides are TGTGCCATCAGTGAGGGACAGGGTGAGACCCAGTACTTC. It translates to CAISEGQGETQYF.

The rearrangement uses TRBV5-4 and TRBJ2-1; 7 bases are shared with TRBD2. The CDR3 length is 16 residues. V trimming: 5 bases; J trimming: 5 bases; junction bases outside the gene matches: 13. The germline gives CDR1 SGHNT, CDR2 YYREEE (reference sequence). The CDR3 nucleotides read TGTGCCAGCAGATCCCGATTAGCGGGCACTAACAATGAGCAGTTCTTC. This sequence encodes CASRSRLAGTNNEQFF.

This chain connects TRBV7-9 to TRBJ1-6; D not resolved. Trimming took off 4 bases at V and 11 bases at J, with 12 bases between the two ends. The germline V gene has CDR1 SEHNR and CDR2 FQNEAQ (reference sequence). The CDR3 extends over 13 amino acids. DNA for the CDR3: TGTGCCAGCAGCTCGAAACTTGCTACACCCCTCCACTTT. Residues: CASSSKLATPLHF.